This TCR beta chain appears in the sequencing data of a study of early T cells in non-severe SARS-CoV-2 infection. Individual cDNA molecules were tagged with unique molecular identifiers. TCRdb ran MiXCR on the 5' RACE reads and lists one entry per CDR3 protein. The sample consists of 70,000 or so distinct CDR3 sequences, 9.5% to 15% of them appearing once. This clonotype has at least ten counts. V dropped 3 bases and J dropped 10; count of bases not matched to a gene: 10. The germline V gene encodes CDR1 SGHVS and CDR2 FQNEAQ. CDR3 length: 15 amino acids. Sequencing input: whole blood. The chain combines TRBV7-8 with TRBJ2-1, with 9 bases fitting TRBD2. The receptor's source is an adult who was a healthcare worker with PCR-confirmed SARS-CoV-2 infection or an uninfected control (not recorded which). This CDR3 reads CASSLGIAGVGEQFF. The CDR3, as DNA: TGTGCCAGCAGCTTGGGGATAGCGGGAGTTGGGGAGCAGTTCTTC.